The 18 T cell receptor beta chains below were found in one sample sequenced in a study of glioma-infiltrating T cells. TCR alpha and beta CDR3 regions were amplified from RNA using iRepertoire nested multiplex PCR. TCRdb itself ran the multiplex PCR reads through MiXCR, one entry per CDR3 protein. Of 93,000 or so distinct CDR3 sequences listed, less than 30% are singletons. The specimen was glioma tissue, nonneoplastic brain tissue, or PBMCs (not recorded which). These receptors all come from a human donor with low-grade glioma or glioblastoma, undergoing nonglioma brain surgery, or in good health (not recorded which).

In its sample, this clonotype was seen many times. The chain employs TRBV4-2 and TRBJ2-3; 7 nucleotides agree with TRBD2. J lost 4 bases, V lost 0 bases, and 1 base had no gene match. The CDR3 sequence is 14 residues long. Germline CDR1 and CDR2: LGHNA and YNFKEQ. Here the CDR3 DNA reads TGTGCCAGCAGCCAAGAAGCGGGGTCAGATACGCAGTATTTT. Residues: CASSQEAGSDTQYF.

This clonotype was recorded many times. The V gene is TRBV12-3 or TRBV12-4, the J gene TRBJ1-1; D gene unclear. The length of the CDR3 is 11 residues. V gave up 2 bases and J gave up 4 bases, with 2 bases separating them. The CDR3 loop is CASSLSTEAFF. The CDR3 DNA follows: TGTGCCAGCAGTTTAAGCACTGAAGCTTTCTTT.

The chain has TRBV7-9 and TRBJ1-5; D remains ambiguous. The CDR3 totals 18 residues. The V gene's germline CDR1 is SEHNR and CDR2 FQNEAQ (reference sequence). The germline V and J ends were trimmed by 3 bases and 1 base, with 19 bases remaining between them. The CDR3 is CASSFEWVEGRSNQPQHF. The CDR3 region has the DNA TGTGCCAGCAGCTTTGAGTGGGTTGAGGGTAGGAGCAATCAGCCCCAGCATTTT.

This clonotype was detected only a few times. CDR3 protein: CASSLGASNTEAFF. The DNA of the CDR3 is TGTGCCAGCAGCTTAGGGGCCTCGAACACTGAAGCTTTCTTT. The V call is TRBV7-9, the J call TRBJ1-1; D is undetermined. The germline V gene encodes CDR1 SEHNR and CDR2 FQNEAQ (reference sequence). The ends were cut back, 1 base at V and 1 base at J, with 7 bases in the middle. The CDR3 is 14 residues long.

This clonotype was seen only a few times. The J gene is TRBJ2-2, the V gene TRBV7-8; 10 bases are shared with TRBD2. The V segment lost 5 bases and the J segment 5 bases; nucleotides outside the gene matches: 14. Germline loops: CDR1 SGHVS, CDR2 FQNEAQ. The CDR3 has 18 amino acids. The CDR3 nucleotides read TGTGCCAGCAGCCCTCTCCCCTGGGCTAGCGGGGGTACCGGGGAGCTGTTTTTT. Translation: CASSPLPWASGGTGELFF.

CDR3 region: CASSKDRDVYTEAFF. The CDR3 DNA sequence: TGTGCCAGTAGTAAGGACAGGGATGTATACACTGAAGCTTTCTTT. This sequence joins TRBV19 and TRBJ1-1; 8 bases match TRBD1. The trim removed 4 bases at V and 3 bases at J, leaving 7 bases unmatched. The CDR3 covers 15 residues. Germline CDR1 and CDR2: LNHDA and SQIVND (reference sequence).

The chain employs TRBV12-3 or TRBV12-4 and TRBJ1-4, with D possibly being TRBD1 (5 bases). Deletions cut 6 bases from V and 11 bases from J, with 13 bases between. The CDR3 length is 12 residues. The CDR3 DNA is TGTGCCAGCAGCCCTCGGGACGGGAAACTGTTTTTT. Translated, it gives CASSPRDGKLFF.

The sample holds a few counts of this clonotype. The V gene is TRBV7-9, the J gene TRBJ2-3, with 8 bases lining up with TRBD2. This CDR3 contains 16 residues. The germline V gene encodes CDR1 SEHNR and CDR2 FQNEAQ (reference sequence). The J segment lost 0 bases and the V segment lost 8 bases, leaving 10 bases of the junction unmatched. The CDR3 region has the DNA TGTGCCAGCCCGTCCTTAGCGGGGCCGAGCACAGATACGCAGTATTTT. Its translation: CASPSLAGPSTDTQYF.

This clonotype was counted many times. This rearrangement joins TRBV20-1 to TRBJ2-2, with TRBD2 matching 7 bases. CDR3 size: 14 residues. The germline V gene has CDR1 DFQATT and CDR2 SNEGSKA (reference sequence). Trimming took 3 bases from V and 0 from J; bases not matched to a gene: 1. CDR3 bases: TGCAGTGCTAGCGGGGGGACGAACACCGGGGAGCTGTTTTTT. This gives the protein CSASGGTNTGELFF.

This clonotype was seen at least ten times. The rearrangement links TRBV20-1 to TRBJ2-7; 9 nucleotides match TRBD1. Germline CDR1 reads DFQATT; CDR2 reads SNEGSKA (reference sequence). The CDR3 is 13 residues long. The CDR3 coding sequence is TGCAGCATACGGGGACAGGGTACCTACGAGCAGTACTTC. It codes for CSIRGQGTYEQYF.

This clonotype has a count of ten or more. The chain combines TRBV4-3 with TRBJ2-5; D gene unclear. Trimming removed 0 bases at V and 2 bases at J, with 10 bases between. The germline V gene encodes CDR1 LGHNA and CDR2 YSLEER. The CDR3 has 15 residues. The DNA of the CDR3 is TGCGCCAGCAGCCAAGACGTAACAGAACAAGAGACCCAGTACTTC. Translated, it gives CASSQDVTEQETQYF.

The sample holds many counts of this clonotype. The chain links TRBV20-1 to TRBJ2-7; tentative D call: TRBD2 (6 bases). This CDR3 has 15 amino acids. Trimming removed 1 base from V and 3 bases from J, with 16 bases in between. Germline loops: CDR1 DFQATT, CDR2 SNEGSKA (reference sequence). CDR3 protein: CSARAGAGRFYEQYF. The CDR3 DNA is TGCAGTGCTAGAGCTGGGGCAGGGAGGTTCTACGAGCAGTACTTC.

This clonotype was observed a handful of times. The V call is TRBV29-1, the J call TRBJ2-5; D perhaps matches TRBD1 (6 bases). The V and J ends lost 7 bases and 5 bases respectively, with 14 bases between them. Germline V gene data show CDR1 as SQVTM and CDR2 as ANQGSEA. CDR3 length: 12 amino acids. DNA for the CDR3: TGCAGCGCGACAGGTTCGGCGGAGACCCAGTACTTC. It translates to CSATGSAETQYF.

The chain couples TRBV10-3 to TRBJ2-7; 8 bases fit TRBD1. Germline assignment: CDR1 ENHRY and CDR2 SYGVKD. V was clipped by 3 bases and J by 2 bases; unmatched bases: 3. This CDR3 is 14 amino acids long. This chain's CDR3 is CAISEGTGAYEQYF. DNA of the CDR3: TGTGCCATCAGTGAAGGGACAGGAGCCTACGAGCAGTACTTC.

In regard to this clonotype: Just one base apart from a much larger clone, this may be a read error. The CDR3 loop reads CASSYTYNQPQHF. The CDR3 nucleotides read TGTGCCAGCAGTTATACATACAATCAGCCCCAGCATTTT. The chain is built from TRBV12-3 or TRBV12-4 and TRBJ1-5; D not resolved. V was pared by 4 bases and J by 3 bases, with 7 bases between. The CDR3 covers 13 residues.

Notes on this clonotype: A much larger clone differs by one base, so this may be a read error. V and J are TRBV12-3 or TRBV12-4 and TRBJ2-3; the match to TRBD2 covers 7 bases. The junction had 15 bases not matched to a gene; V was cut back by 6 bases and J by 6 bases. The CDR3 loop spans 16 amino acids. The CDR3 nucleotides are TGTGCCAGCAGCTTACCCACAGCGGGAAGGATGGATACGCAGTATTTT. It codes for CASSLPTAGRMDTQYF.

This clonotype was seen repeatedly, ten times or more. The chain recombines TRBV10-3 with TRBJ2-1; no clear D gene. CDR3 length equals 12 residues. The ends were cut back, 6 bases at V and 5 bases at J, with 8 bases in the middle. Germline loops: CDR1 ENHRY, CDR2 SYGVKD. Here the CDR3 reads CAIRQTDNEQFF. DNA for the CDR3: TGTGCCATCAGGCAGACGGACAATGAGCAGTTCTTC.

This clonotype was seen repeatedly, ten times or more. CDR3 loop: CASSQDGQGGYNEQFF. DNA for the CDR3: TGCGCCAGCAGCCAAGACGGACAGGGGGGGTACAATGAGCAGTTCTTC. The genes are TRBV4-3 and TRBJ2-1, with 10 nucleotides matching TRBD1. The CDR3 contains 16 residues. V trimming: 0 bases; J trimming: 4 bases; junction bases outside the gene matches: 3. The V gene's germline CDR1 is LGHNA and CDR2 YSLEER.